This T cell receptor beta chain was profiled in a study of T cells after yellow fever vaccination. This clonotype was detected a few times. The CDR3 is 12 residues long. The germline V and J ends were trimmed by 4 bases and 6 bases, with 7 bases remaining between them. Germline loops: CDR1 SGHTA, CDR2 FQGNSA. Each CDR3 protein is one row after TCRdb ran MiXCR on the 5' RACE reads. This sample has approximately 330,000 distinct CDR3 sequences, with roughly 3.9% found just once. V usage is TRBV7-2 and J usage is TRBJ2-1; no firm D call. The receptor was isolated from a man between 18 and 35 years old who received the YFV17D yellow fever vaccine. The sample in question was PBMCs, obtained 5 days after the yellow fever booster vaccination. DNA for the CDR3: TGTGCCAGCAGCTCCAAGGGCAATGAGCAGTTCTTC. Amino acid sequence: CASSSKGNEQFF.